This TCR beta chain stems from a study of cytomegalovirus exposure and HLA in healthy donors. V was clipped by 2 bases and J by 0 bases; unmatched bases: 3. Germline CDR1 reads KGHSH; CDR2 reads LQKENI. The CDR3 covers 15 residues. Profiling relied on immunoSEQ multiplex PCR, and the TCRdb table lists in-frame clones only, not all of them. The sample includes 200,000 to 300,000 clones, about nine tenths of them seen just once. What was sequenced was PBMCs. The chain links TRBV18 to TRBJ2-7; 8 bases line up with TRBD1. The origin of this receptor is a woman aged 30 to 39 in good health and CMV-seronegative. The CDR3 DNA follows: TGTGCCAGCTCACCATTGGGGACAGGCTCCTACGAGCAGTACTTC. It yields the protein CASSPLGTGSYEQYF.